This TCR beta chain came from a study of cytomegalovirus exposure and HLA in healthy donors. General observations from the study: An analysis done earlier found most TCR beta V segments productive about 87% or about 30% of the time. In a later analysis, 15,000 to 20,000 TCR beta sequences were associated with HLA alleles at 0.05 false discovery rate. The authors later linked a missense DCLRE1C variant to TCR beta V- and J-gene trimming.

There are a few counts of this clone. Its antigen is not known. With 60 Vbeta and 13 Jbeta primers, the PCR was carried out. The protocol was immunoSEQ multiplex PCR, while the TCRdb copy is restricted to in-frame clones and leaves out a portion. This sample has more than 50,000 clones, with 75% found just once. Sequencing was performed on PBMCs. This receptor was taken from a woman in her 40s in good health and CMV-seropositive.

The CDR3 DNA is TGCAGCGTGCAGGGCTCCGAGGGCTACACCTTC. Amino acid sequence: CSVQGSEGYTF. V usage is TRBV29-1 and J usage is TRBJ1-2, with D possibly matching TRBD1 (5 bases). The ends were cut back, 6 bases at V and 8 bases at J, with 13 bases in the middle. Germline assignment: CDR1 SQVTM and CDR2 ANQGSEA. The CDR3 loop spans 11 amino acids.